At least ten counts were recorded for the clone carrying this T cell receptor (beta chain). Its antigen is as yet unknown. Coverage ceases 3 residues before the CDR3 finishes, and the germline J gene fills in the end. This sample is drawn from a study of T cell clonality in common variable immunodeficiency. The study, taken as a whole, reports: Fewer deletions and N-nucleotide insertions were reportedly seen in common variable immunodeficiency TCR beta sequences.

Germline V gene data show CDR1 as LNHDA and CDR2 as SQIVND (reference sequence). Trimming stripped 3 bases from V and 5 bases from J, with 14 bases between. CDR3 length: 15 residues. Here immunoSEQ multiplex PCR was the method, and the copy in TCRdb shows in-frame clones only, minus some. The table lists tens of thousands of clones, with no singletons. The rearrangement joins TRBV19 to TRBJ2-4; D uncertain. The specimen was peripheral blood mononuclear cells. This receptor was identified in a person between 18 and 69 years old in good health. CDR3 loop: CASSIVAGWENIQYF. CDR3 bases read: TGTGCCAGTAGTATTGTGGCAGGTTGGGAAAACATT.